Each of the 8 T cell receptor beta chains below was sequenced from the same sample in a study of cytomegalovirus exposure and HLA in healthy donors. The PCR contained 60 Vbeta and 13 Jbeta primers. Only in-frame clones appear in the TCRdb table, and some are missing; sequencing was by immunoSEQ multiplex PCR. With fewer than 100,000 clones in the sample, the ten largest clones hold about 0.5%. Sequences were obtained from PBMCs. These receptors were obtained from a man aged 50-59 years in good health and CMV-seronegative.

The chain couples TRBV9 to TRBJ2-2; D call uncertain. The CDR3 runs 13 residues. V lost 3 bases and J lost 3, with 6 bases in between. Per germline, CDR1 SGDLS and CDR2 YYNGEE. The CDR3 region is CASSGRDTGELFF. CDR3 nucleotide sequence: TGTGCCAGCAGCGGACGGGACACCGGGGAGCTGTTTTTT. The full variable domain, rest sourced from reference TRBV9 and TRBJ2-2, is DSGVTQTPKHLITATGQRVTLRCSPRSGDLSVYWYQQSLDQGLQFLIQYYNGEERAKGNILERFSAQQFPDLHSELNLSSLELGDSALYFCASSGRDTGELFFGEGSRLTVL.

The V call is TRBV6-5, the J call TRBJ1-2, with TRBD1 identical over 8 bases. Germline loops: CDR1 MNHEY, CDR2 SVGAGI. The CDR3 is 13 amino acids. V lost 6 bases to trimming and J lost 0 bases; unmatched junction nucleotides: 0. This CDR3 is CASRQGANYGYTF. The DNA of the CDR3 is TGTGCCAGCAGACAGGGGGCTAACTATGGCTACACCTTC.

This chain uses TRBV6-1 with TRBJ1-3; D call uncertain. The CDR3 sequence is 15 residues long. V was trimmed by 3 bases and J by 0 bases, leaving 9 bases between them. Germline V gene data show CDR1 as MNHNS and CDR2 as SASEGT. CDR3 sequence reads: CASSDSGYSGNTIYF. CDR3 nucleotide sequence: TGTGCCAGCAGTGACAGCGGATACTCTGGAAACACCATATATTTT.

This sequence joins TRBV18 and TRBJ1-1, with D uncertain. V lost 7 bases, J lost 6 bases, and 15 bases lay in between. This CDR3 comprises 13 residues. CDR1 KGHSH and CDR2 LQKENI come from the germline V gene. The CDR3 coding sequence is TGTGCCAGCTGCCGCGTCTTAACCGCTGAAGCTTTCTTT. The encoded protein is CASCRVLTAEAFF.

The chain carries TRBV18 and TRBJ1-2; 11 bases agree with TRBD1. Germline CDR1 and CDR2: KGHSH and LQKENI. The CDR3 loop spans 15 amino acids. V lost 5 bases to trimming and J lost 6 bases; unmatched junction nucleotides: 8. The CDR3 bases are TGTGCCAGCTCAACAGGACAGGGGGCGATTGATGGCTACACCTTC. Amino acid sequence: CASSTGQGAIDGYTF.

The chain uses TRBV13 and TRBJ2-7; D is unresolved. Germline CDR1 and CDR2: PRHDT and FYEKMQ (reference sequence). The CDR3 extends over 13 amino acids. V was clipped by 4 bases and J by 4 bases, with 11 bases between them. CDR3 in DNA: TGTGCCAGCAGCTACGCACGGAGATACGAGCAGTACTTC. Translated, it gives CASSYARRYEQYF.

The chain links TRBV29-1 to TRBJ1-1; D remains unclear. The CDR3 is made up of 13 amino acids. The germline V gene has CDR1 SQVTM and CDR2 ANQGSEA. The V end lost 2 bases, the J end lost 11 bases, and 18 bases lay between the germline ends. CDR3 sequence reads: CSVESRLRPEAFF. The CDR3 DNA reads TGCAGCGTTGAATCCAGGCTCCGACCCGAGGCTTTCTTT.

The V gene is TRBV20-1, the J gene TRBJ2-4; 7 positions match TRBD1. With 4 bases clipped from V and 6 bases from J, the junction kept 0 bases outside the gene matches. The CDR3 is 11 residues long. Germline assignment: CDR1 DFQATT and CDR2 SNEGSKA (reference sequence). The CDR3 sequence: CSATGGNIQYF. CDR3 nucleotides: TGCAGTGCTACAGGGGGAAACATTCAGTACTTC.